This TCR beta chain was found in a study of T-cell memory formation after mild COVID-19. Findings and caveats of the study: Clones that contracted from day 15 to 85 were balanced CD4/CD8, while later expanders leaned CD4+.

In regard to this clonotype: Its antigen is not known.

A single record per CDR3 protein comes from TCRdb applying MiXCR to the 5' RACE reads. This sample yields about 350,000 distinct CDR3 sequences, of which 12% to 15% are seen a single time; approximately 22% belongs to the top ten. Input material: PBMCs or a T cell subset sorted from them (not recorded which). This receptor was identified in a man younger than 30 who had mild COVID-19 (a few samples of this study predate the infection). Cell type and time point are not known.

The CDR3 nucleotides read TGTGCCACCAGCGGAGTCGGAATCACAGATACGCAGTATTTT. It yields the protein CATSGVGITDTQYF. V usage is TRBV15 and J usage is TRBJ2-3, with D unresolved. Germline V gives CDR1 LNHNV, CDR2 YYDKDF (reference sequence). Trimming pared 5 bases from V and 2 bases from J, leaving 11 bases between. The CDR3 covers 14 residues.